Presented here are 13 T cell receptor beta chains from one specimen sequenced in a study of shared clonotypes between healthy human individuals (dated by TCRdb to 2020 to 2022). Library creation used the immunoSEQ multiplex PCR assay. Not all clones reach the TCRdb copy of this immuneACCESS table, which keeps in-frame sequences only. Checked studies attribute under half of the gap to unresolved V genes and leave the rest unexplained. This sample lists about 2.3 million clones; over 90% were detected once. Jointly, the top ten make up 0.39% of the sample. The material sequenced was naive CD4+ T cells from PBMCs. The sample's cell subset or site, from its label and the paper: CD45RA+ positively selected. The receptor set was obtained from a man between 18 and 35 years old in good health. Some clones in this sample may be carry-over from other donors' samples.

The chain is built from TRBV4-3 and TRBJ2-1, with 10 bases aligning to TRBD2. This CDR3 comprises 17 residues. The J segment lost 6 bases and the V segment lost 4 bases, leaving 12 bases of the junction unmatched. From germline, CDR1 is LGHNA and CDR2 YSLEER. CDR3 bases: TGCGCCAGCAGCCGAGGGGCCGGGACTAGCGCCCTCAATGAGCAGTTCTTC. This encodes CASSRGAGTSALNEQFF.

This clone was picked up one time. CDR3: CASSPGQGALSSYNEQFF. The CDR3 nucleotides read TGCGCCAGCAGCCCGGGACAGGGGGCCCTGAGCTCCTACAATGAGCAGTTCTTC. V gene TRBV5-1 combines with J gene TRBJ2-1, with TRBD1 identical over 12 bases. Germline V CDR1 and CDR2: SGHRS, YFSETQ. The CDR3 contains 18 residues. V shed 4 bases and J 0 bases; nucleotides not matched to a gene: 8.

The V gene is TRBV28, the J gene TRBJ2-7, with TRBD1 matching over 7 bases. V shed 6 bases, J shed 0 bases, and the junction held 8 bases outside the gene matches. This CDR3 is 15 amino acids long. Germline assignment: CDR1 MDHEN and CDR2 SYDVKM. CDR3 sequence (DNA): TGTGCCAGCAGGAGTCCGGGACAGATCTCCTACGAGCAGTACTTC. Protein sequence: CASRSPGQISYEQYF. The whole variable domain, remainder taken from reference TRBV28 and TRBJ2-7, is DVKVTQSSRYLVKRTGEKVFLECVQDMDHENMFWYRQDPGLGLRLIYFSYDVKMKEKGDIPEGYSVSREKKERFSLILESASTNQTSMYLCASRSPGQISYEQYFGPGTRLTVT.

The chain employs TRBV5-1 and TRBJ2-3, with D possibly matching TRBD2 (5 bases). There are 16 residues in the CDR3. With 4 bases removed from V and 1 base from J, the gap between germline ends came to 16 bases. Germline values: CDR1 SGHRS, CDR2 YFSETQ. CDR3: CASSRGSGGGTDTQYF. The CDR3 DNA sequence: TGCGCCAGCAGCCGAGGGTCGGGTGGGGGCACAGATACGCAGTATTTT.

The V and J genes are TRBV27 and TRBJ1-2; TRBD1 might be the D (5 bases). This CDR3 is built from 14 residues. The V gene's germline CDR1 is MNHEY and CDR2 SMNVEV (reference sequence). V lost 6 bases and J lost 3, with 14 bases in between. This CDR3 is CASRDLRGDYGYTF. For the CDR3, the DNA is TGTGCCAGCAGGGACCTTCGAGGGGACTATGGCTACACCTTC.

The V gene is TRBV28, the J gene TRBJ2-7, with 7 bases that match TRBD2. J was trimmed by 7 bases and V by 8 bases; bases with no gene match: 11. The CDR3 sequence is 13 residues long. CDR1 and CDR2 (germline): MDHEN, SYDVKM. CDR3 nucleotide sequence: TGTGCCAGCGTGCCGGGAGGATTCTTGGAGCAGTACTTC. Amino acid sequence: CASVPGGFLEQYF.

This clone was found once. The V call is TRBV18, the J call TRBJ2-3; no clear D gene. The CDR3 is 14 residues long. Germline V gene data show CDR1 as KGHSH and CDR2 as LQKENI. With 4 bases removed from V and 1 base from J, the gap between germline ends came to 9 bases. The CDR3 loop reads CASSQATRTDTQYF. The CDR3 DNA sequence: TGTGCCAGCTCACAGGCGACTCGCACAGATACGCAGTATTTT.

V usage is TRBV28 and J usage is TRBJ2-2, with 9 bases fitting TRBD1. The CDR3 is made up of 16 amino acids. V shed 1 base and J 7 bases; nucleotides not matched to a gene: 7. Germline values: CDR1 MDHEN, CDR2 SYDVKM. CDR3 DNA: TGTGCCAGCAGTTTATTAGGGACAGGGTTTGGCGGGGAGCTGTTTTTT. Translating gives CASSLLGTGFGGELFF.

The V and J genes are TRBV6-6 and TRBJ1-4; unclear D gene. Trimming left V 0 bases short and J 3 bases short, with 2 bases between. The V gene's germline CDR1 is MNHNY and CDR2 SVGAGI (reference sequence). The CDR3 runs 13 residues. CDR3: CASSYSSNEKLFF. In nucleotides, the CDR3 is TGTGCCAGCAGTTACTCTTCTAATGAAAAACTGTTTTTT.

The chain has TRBV7-6 and TRBJ2-3, with 11 positions matching TRBD2. V was clipped by 5 bases and J by 2 bases; unmatched bases: 12. This CDR3 spans 18 amino acids. Germline V gene data show CDR1 as SGHVS and CDR2 as FNYEAQ. The CDR3: CASSPRPTSGVNTDTQYF. CDR3 in DNA: TGTGCCAGCAGCCCCAGACCGACTAGCGGGGTGAACACAGATACGCAGTATTTT.

CDR3 sequence: CASSSVGLAASYEQYF. The DNA of the CDR3 is TGTGCCAGCAGCTCAGTCGGCCTAGCGGCCTCCTACGAGCAGTACTTC. This chain joins TRBV7-2 and TRBJ2-7; 7 bases map to TRBD2. Per the germline V gene, CDR1 is SGHTA and CDR2 is FQGNSA. V trimming: 4 bases; J trimming: 0 bases; junction bases outside the gene matches: 9. The CDR3 consists of 16 residues.

For this clone: Other nucleotide sequences in the sample specify the same CDR3. J is TRBJ1-4 and V is TRBV5-1; 8 bases align to TRBD1. Germline-derived CDR1 and CDR2 are SGHRS and YFSETQ. Losses at the gene ends were 0 bases for V and 7 bases for J; bases not matched to a gene: 2. This CDR3 region has 14 residues. CDR3 sequence: CASSLGDRGEKLFF. DNA for the CDR3: TGCGCCAGCAGCTTGGGTGACAGGGGTGAAAAACTGTTTTTT.

V is TRBV10-3 and J is TRBJ2-7, with no clear D. CDR3 length equals 12 residues. Per the germline V gene, CDR1 is ENHRY and CDR2 is SYGVKD. With 6 bases removed from V and 3 bases from J, the gap between germline ends came to 9 bases. The chain's CDR3 is CAIRDNSYEQYF. The CDR3 DNA sequence: TGTGCCATCAGGGATAATAGCTACGAGCAGTACTTC.